A selection of T cell receptor beta chains follows, all from one sample in a study of cytomegalovirus exposure and HLA in healthy donors. TCRdb's table, derived via immunoSEQ multiplex PCR, lists solely in-frame clones and lacks some. The sample has 250,000 to 350,000 clones, around 89% seen once. Sequencing was done on a sample of PBMCs. These receptors were obtained from a woman under 30 in good health and CMV-seronegative. The CDR3 runs from the conserved cysteine through the conserved F or W. A D gene is named only where the DNA matches it firmly.

>TRBV4-2|TRBJ2-7|TRBD2
CASSQGLAGDGEQYF
TGTGCCAGCAGCCAAGGACTAGCGGGAGACGGCGAGCAGTACTTC
>TRBV18|TRBJ1-5|TRBD1
CASSRDTGGPNQPQHF
TGTGCCAGCTCACGAGATACAGGGGGGCCTAATCAGCCCCAGCATTTT
>TRBV11-1|TRBJ2-7|.
CASSLVNWSGRFHYEQYF
TGTGCCAGCAGCTTAGTAAATTGGAGCGGCCGGTTCCACTACGAGCAGTACTTC
>TRBV5-1|TRBJ2-5|TRBD2
CASSFTSGEFSRTLPYQETQYF
TGCGCCAGCAGCTTCACTAGCGGGGAGTTCTCGCGAACCCTCCCGTACCAAGAGACCCAGTACTTC
>TRBV6-4|TRBJ2-6|.
CASRESGANVLTF
TGTGCCAGCAGGGAGTCTGGGGCCAACGTCCTGACTTTC
>TRBV19|TRBJ2-5|TRBD2
CASSSIAGAETQYF
TGTGCCAGTAGTTCAATAGCGGGAGCGGAGACCCAGTACTTC
>TRBV29-1|TRBJ1-1|.
CSVEHAVHTEAFF
TGCAGCGTTGAACACGCGGTACACACTGAAGCTTTCTTT
>TRBV28|TRBJ1-2|TRBD1
CATRGRVNSNYGYTF
TGTGCCACCAGGGGGAGGGTAAATTCTAACTATGGCTACACCTTC
>TRBV2|TRBJ1-3|.
CANGQSRIGSGNTIYF
TGTGCCAACGGACAGAGCAGAATCGGCTCTGGAAACACCATATATTTT
>TRBV29-1|TRBJ2-1|TRBD2
CSVVFLAGGGNEQFF
TGCAGCGTCGTTTTCCTAGCGGGAGGTGGTAATGAGCAGTTCTTC
>TRBV5-6|TRBJ2-5|.
CASSLGVLELETQYF
TGTGCCAGCAGCTTGGGCGTACTAGAACTGGAGACCCAGTACTTC